A single TCR beta chain is shown here with its context. The antigen remains undetermined. This entry is derived from a study of shared clonotypes between healthy human individuals. Findings and limits, study-wide: Generation of non-shared clonotypes was less probable than generation of clonotypes shared by all four donors.

Assay execution proceeded at the deep level. In the source study's methods: Junction-only immunoSEQ sequences carried no quality scores, so filtering differed. Some clones are missing from TCRdb's copy, which holds only in-frame ones; the method was immunoSEQ multiplex PCR. The V and J calls and clone size were taken over from that table, and D and trimming were inferred from the DNA. This sample yields 850,000 to 1,200,000 clones, of which about 76% are seen a single time; approximately 1.5% belongs to the top ten. Source material: memory CD4+ T cells sorted from blood. Regarding subset: CD45RA-negative fraction. The TCR was taken from a man in his late teens or twenties in good health.

This CDR3 is CASGKLDTQYF. The DNA of the CDR3 is TGTGCCAGCGGCAAGTTGGATACGCAGTATTTT. The V and J genes are TRBV28 and TRBJ2-3; D remains ambiguous. The V end was cut by 8 bases, the J end by 6 bases, with 9 bases between. The CDR3 sequence is 11 residues long. CDR1 MDHEN and CDR2 SYDVKM come from the germline V gene.